This T cell receptor beta chain emerged from a study of blood T cells in healthy people across ages. This clonotype was counted many times. As yet, its antigen is unknown. This CDR3 is built from 14 residues. Germline V lookup: CDR1 SGHTA, CDR2 FQGTGA. V was trimmed by 1 base and J by 10 bases, leaving 11 bases between them. Study results and limitations: It was not possible, with unsorted PBMCs, to conclusively compare naive and antigen-experienced cells. Among T cells, TCR beta diversity per million cells dropped roughly linearly as age rose.

Primed by a sample-barcoded 5' primer and a J-beta primer mix, a second PCR proceeded for roughly 7 to 12 cycles. One entry per CDR3 protein, called by TCRdb with MiXCR from the 5' RACE reads. This table has 650,000 to 800,000 distinct CDR3 sequences, approximately 52% appearing once. This TCR was sampled from a woman older than 75 in good health. Source material: blood. The chain uses TRBV7-3 and TRBJ1-6; D is ambiguous. The CDR3 is CASSLSGVGSPLHF. The DNA for the CDR3 is TGTGCCAGCAGCTTAAGCGGGGTCGGATCACCCCTCCACTTT.